The 24 T cell receptor beta chains below were found in one sample sequenced in a study of blood T cell repertoires in COVID-19. TCRdb's copy holds only in-frame clones and misses some; the assay was immunoSEQ multiplex PCR. The sample holds 270,000 or so clones; around 89% are singletons and the top ten take roughly 2.2%. Sequenced sample: peripheral blood. These receptors were obtained from a woman aged 55-70 years with COVID-19, enrolled during active disease.

CDR3 sequence: CASSRGTGGLNTEAFF. CDR3 in DNA: TGTGCCAGCAGCCGCGGGACAGGGGGTCTGAACACTGAAGCTTTCTTT. The rearrangement links TRBV4-2 to TRBJ1-1, with TRBD1 matching 11 bases. V was pared by 4 bases and J by 0 bases, with 4 bases of the junction left unmatched. This CDR3 is 16 amino acids long. Germline V gene sequence: CDR1 LGHNA, CDR2 YNFKEQ.

The chain is built from TRBV4-3 and TRBJ1-6; 9 bases are a match to TRBD1. Losses at the gene ends were 2 bases for V and 6 bases for J; bases not matched to a gene: 11. Germline V lookup: CDR1 LGHNA, CDR2 YSLEER. The CDR3 is 18 amino acids. This CDR3 reads CASSQHQPRTGANSPLHF. The CDR3 coding sequence is TGCGCCAGCAGCCAACATCAACCGAGGACAGGGGCTAATTCACCCCTCCACTTT.

V gene TRBV10-3 combines with J gene TRBJ2-7, with TRBD2 matching over 13 bases. The V segment lost 9 bases and the J segment 2 bases; nucleotides outside the gene matches: 7. The CDR3 has 15 residues. Germline-derived CDR1 and CDR2 are ENHRY and SYGVKD. CDR3 coding DNA: TGTGCCATAAGATCCGGGACTAGCGGGGCCTACGAGCAGTACTTC. It is translated as CAIRSGTSGAYEQYF.

V usage is TRBV2 and J usage is TRBJ2-1; TRBD2 matches at 11 bases. This CDR3 comprises 14 residues. Per the germline V gene, CDR1 is SNHLY and CDR2 is FYNNEI. Germline trimming cut 6 bases from V and 4 bases from J; bases unmatched to any gene: 2. The CDR3 DNA follows: TGTGCCAGCAGCACTAGCGGGGGTTACAATGAGCAGTTCTTC. Translation gives CASSTSGGYNEQFF.

The CDR3 here is CASSPSGQFYGYTF. DNA for the CDR3: TGTGCCAGCTCACCGTCAGGACAGTTCTATGGCTACACCTTC. The chain couples TRBV18 to TRBJ1-2; TRBD1 might be the D (6 bases). CDR3 length equals 14 residues. Germline CDR1 reads KGHSH; CDR2 reads LQKENI. V shed 3 bases and J shed 4 bases, with 12 bases lying between them.

The chain carries TRBV5-1 and TRBJ2-5; 9 bases map to TRBD1. The ends lost 3 bases at V and 3 bases at J; junction bases unmatched: 0. The CDR3 sequence is 13 residues long. Germline V gene data show CDR1 as SGHRS and CDR2 as YFSETQ. The CDR3 loop is CASSWTGEETQYF. Here the CDR3 DNA reads TGCGCCAGCAGCTGGACAGGGGAAGAGACCCAGTACTTC.

The gene calls are TRBV2 and TRBJ2-1, with D tentatively TRBD1 (6 bases). The V gene lost 3 bases and the J gene lost 4 bases, with 7 bases spanning the gap. Looked up from germline, CDR1 is SNHLY and CDR2 is FYNNEI. CDR3 size: 13 residues. The CDR3 bases are TGTGCCAGCAGTGAGGGGGCATACAATGAGCAGTTCTTC. It encodes CASSEGAYNEQFF.

The chain employs TRBV15 and TRBJ1-6, with a weak D call TRBD1 (6 bases). Trimming removed 5 bases from V and 7 bases from J, with 12 bases in between. Per the germline V gene, CDR1 is LNHNV and CDR2 is YYDKDF (reference sequence). The CDR3 runs to 14 residues. The CDR3 DNA is TGTGCCACCAGCGCCCGCAGGGGAAATTCACCCCTCCACTTT. This codes for CATSARRGNSPLHF.

The J gene is TRBJ1-4, the V gene TRBV5-1, with unresolved D. V lost 4 bases, J lost 2 bases, and 15 bases lay in between. Germline assignment: CDR1 SGHRS and CDR2 YFSETQ. This CDR3 spans 16 amino acids. The chain's CDR3 is CASSPLRGDTNEKLFF. The CDR3 coding sequence is TGCGCCAGCAGCCCGCTCCGCGGTGACACTAATGAAAAACTGTTTTTT.

J is TRBJ2-3 and V is TRBV4-3; 11 positions match TRBD2. From germline, CDR1 is LGHNA and CDR2 YSLEER. CDR3 length: 18 residues. Trimming at V came to 3 bases and at J to 3 bases, leaving 11 bases not matched to a gene. CDR3 sequence (DNA): TGCGCCAGCAGCCAGCCTACCGGCCTAGCGGGGGGTACAGATACGCAGTATTTT. Translating gives CASSQPTGLAGGTDTQYF.

This chain connects TRBV3-1 (or the pseudogene TRBV3-2) to TRBJ2-2; 8 positions agree with TRBD1. Germline V CDR1 and CDR2: LGHDT, YNNKEL (reference sequence). This CDR3 spans 16 amino acids. The V gene end was trimmed by 4 bases and the J gene end by 4 bases; junction bases not matched to a gene: 8. The chain's CDR3 is CASSRNRGSSTGELFF. CDR3 bases: TGTGCCAGCAGCCGTAACAGGGGGTCGAGCACCGGGGAGCTGTTTTTT.

This sequence joins TRBV5-6 and TRBJ1-2, with D hard to call. Germline V gives CDR1 SGHDT, CDR2 YYEEEE. V was shortened by 2 bases and J by 6 bases, with 14 bases between the two germline ends. The CDR3 runs to 14 residues. CDR3 nucleotide sequence: TGTGCCAGCAGCTTCATAAGAGTGGCGGATGGCTACACCTTC. Translating it yields CASSFIRVADGYTF. The full variable domain, rest sourced from reference TRBV5-6 and TRBJ1-2, is DAGVTQSPTHLIKTRGQQVTLRCSPKSGHDTVSWYQQALGQGPQFIFQYYEEEERQRGNFPDRFSGHQFPNYSSELNVNALLLGDSALYLCASSFIRVADGYTFGSGTRLTVV.

The chain uses TRBV11-3 and TRBJ1-6; D remains ambiguous. V was pared by 1 base and J by 6 bases, with 4 bases between. Germline V CDR1 and CDR2: SGHNT, YENEEA. The CDR3 is made up of 13 amino acids. CDR3 DNA: TGTGCCAGCAGCTTAGCCCGTAATTCACCCCTCCACTTT. It encodes CASSLARNSPLHF.

V is TRBV5-5 and J is TRBJ2-7; perhaps TRBD1 as D (7 bases). The CDR3 extends over 13 amino acids. Trimming took 3 bases from V and 3 from J, leaving 10 bases between them. Germline CDR1 SGHKS, CDR2 YYEKEE (reference sequence). The CDR3 nucleotides read TGTGCCAGCAGCTGGCGGGACAGCTACGAGCAGTACTTC. Amino acid sequence: CASSWRDSYEQYF.

This chain connects TRBV27 to TRBJ1-2, with D hard to call. Trimming stripped 0 bases from V and 8 bases from J, with 7 bases between. The CDR3 has 12 amino acids. CDR1 and CDR2 from the germline V gene are MNHEY and SMNVEV (reference sequence). Written as DNA, the CDR3 is TGTGCCAGCAGTTTATCCGGGAGGGGCTACACCTTC. This encodes CASSLSGRGYTF.

V gene TRBV29-1 combines with J gene TRBJ1-1; a possible D gene is TRBD1 (6 bases). The CDR3 is 14 residues long. Germline assignment: CDR1 SQVTM and CDR2 ANQGSEA. V was clipped by 6 bases and J by 0 bases, with 14 bases between them. The CDR3 loop reads CSVAQGHLNTEAFF. The CDR3 nucleotides read TGCAGCGTAGCGCAGGGACACTTGAACACTGAAGCTTTCTTT. Supplemented by reference TRBV29-1 and TRBJ1-1, the full variable domain reads SAVISQKPSRDICQRGTSLTIQCQVDSQVTMMFWYRQQPGQSLTLIATANQGSEATYESGFVIDKFPISRPNLTFSTLTVSNMSPEDSSIYLCSVAQGHLNTEAFFGQGTRLTVV.

V usage is TRBV10-3 and J usage is TRBJ1-2; the D gene is possibly TRBD1 (6 bases). The V gene's germline CDR1 is ENHRY and CDR2 SYGVKD. There are 13 residues in the CDR3. With 6 bases removed from V and 8 bases from J, the gap between germline ends came to 16 bases. The DNA for the CDR3 is TGTGCCATCAGAACCCGGGACACTGGGGGCTACACCTTC. Translating gives CAIRTRDTGGYTF.

This clone was found a few times. This rearrangement joins TRBV19 to TRBJ1-1; no definite D call. The CDR3 extends over 15 amino acids. Deletions cut 6 bases from V and 2 bases from J, with 16 bases between. Per germline, CDR1 LNHDA and CDR2 SQIVND (reference sequence). Here the CDR3 reads CASSHPHRGNTEAFF. The CDR3 nucleotides read TGTGCCAGTAGCCATCCCCACCGCGGTAACACTGAAGCTTTCTTT. The full variable domain, its missing parts supplied by reference TRBV19 and TRBJ1-1, is DGGITQSPKYLFRKEGQNVTLSCEQNLNHDAMYWYRQDPGQGLRLIYYSQIVNDFQKGDIAEGYSVSREKKESFPLTVTSAQKNPTAFYLCASSHPHRGNTEAFFGQGTRLTVV.

The rearrangement links TRBV3-1 (or the pseudogene TRBV3-2) to TRBJ2-1; 11 bases map to TRBD2. Unmatched junction bases numbered 9, after V lost 4 bases and J lost 7 bases. Germline V gene data show CDR1 as LGHDT and CDR2 as YNNKEL (reference sequence). The CDR3 loop spans 16 amino acids. This CDR3 is CASSLRLAGLSNEQFF. The CDR3 nucleotides are TGTGCCAGCAGCCTCAGACTAGCGGGGTTGAGTAATGAGCAGTTCTTC.

This clone was picked up one time. The gene calls are TRBV27 and TRBJ1-3, with D tentatively TRBD1 (6 bases). This CDR3 spans 21 amino acids. Germline CDR1 reads MNHEY; CDR2 reads SMNVEV (reference sequence). V was shortened by 5 bases and J by 0 bases, with 29 bases between the two germline ends. The DNA for the CDR3 is TGTGCCAGCAGTCCCCGGGCCGTACAGGGTACTACCGCAGGCTCTGGAAACACCATATATTTT. Its protein product is CASSPRAVQGTTAGSGNTIYF.

The chain carries TRBV3-1 (or the pseudogene TRBV3-2) and TRBJ2-1, with TRBD1 identical over 7 bases. V lost 0 bases to trimming and J lost 4 bases; unmatched junction nucleotides: 3. CDR3 size: 15 residues. Per germline, CDR1 LGHDT and CDR2 YNNKEL (reference sequence). The CDR3 sequence is CASSQEIQGYNEQFF. The CDR3 nucleotides read TGTGCCAGCAGCCAAGAAATACAGGGGTACAATGAGCAGTTCTTC.

This clone was observed a single time. The gene calls are TRBV30 and TRBJ2-1, with 10 bases identical to TRBD1. Germline V gene data show CDR1 as GTSNPN and CDR2 as SVGIG (reference sequence). The CDR3 is 16 residues long. Trimming removed 4 bases from V and 4 bases from J; junction bases left unmatched: 10. In nucleotides, the CDR3 is TGTGCCTGGAAGAAAGGGACAGGGGCCCTGTACAATGAGCAGTTCTTC. It codes for CAWKKGTGALYNEQFF. Full variable domain (rest looked up from reference TRBV30 and TRBJ2-1): SQTIHQWPATLVQPVGSPLSLECTVEGTSNPNLYWYRQAAGRGLQLLFYSVGIGQISSEVPQNLSASRPQDRQFILSSKKLLLSDSGFYLCAWKKGTGALYNEQFFGPGTRLTVL.

CDR3 DNA sequence: TGTGCCAGCAGCGGTTCCCGGGACAGGGTGGGCTACACCTTC. Its translation: CASSGSRDRVGYTF. This chain links TRBV5-4 with TRBJ1-2; 9 bases align to TRBD1. The length of the CDR3 is 14 residues. Losses at the gene ends were 4 bases for V and 8 bases for J; bases not matched to a gene: 9. Germline-derived CDR1 and CDR2 are SGHNT and YYREEE (reference sequence).

V usage is TRBV10-3 and J usage is TRBJ1-1; D not certain. Trimming stripped 7 bases from V and 4 bases from J, with 13 bases between. This CDR3 spans 13 amino acids. Germline-derived CDR1 and CDR2 are ENHRY and SYGVKD. The CDR3 DNA follows: TGTGCCATCACCCGGGAGGCAGTCACTGAAGCTTTCTTT. It codes for CAITREAVTEAFF.